This TCR beta chain stems from a study of T cell responses to AZD1222 COVID-19 vaccine. The germline CDR1 and CDR2 sequences are WSHSY and SAAADI. This CDR3 has 12 amino acids. Trimming pared 7 bases from V and 4 bases from J, leaving 10 bases between. Notes on this clone: Its antigen remains unidentified.

Study-level points and caveats: Repertoires were sampled only after the peak T cell response. Only five to seven AZD1222 recipients were seropositive at baseline.

Profiled with immunoSEQ multiplex PCR; TCRdb holds only in-frame clones, not every one. Of 180,000 or so clones listed, around 92% are singletons. V and J are TRBV10-2 and TRBJ1-1, with D possibly matching TRBD1 (6 bases). Sample: peripheral blood, taken 28 days after the second AZD1222 dose. This TCR came from an adult who received the AZD1222 COVID-19 vaccine. CDR3 sequence reads: CASNTGSTEAFF. The DNA of the CDR3 is TGCGCCAGCAATACAGGGTCCACTGAAGCTTTCTTT.